This T cell receptor (beta chain) was identified in a study of shared clonotypes between healthy human individuals. Background on the study: CD4 naive and memory got three plates each, CD8 naive two, CD8 memory one.

The table lists this clone with a count of one. Antigen specificity is unknown. Only CD45RO-negative cells positively selected for CCR7 counted as naive CD8 cells, so terminally differentiated effector memory CD45RA+ cells were excluded. The CDR3 spans 14 residues. Per the germline V gene, CDR1 is PRHDT and CDR2 is FYEKMQ (reference sequence). J gave up 3 bases and V 4 bases, and 2 bases lay outside the gene matches. Overall study findings and caveats: Blood alone was sampled, and tissue repertoires likely differ.

The method was immunoSEQ multiplex PCR; TCRdb's version includes in-frame clones alone and lacks a portion of them. The sample lists millions of clones, less than 95% seen once, with around 1.1% in the top ten. The sequence came from a man aged 18 to 30 in good health. Material for sequencing was naive CD8+ T cells sorted from blood. The chain employs TRBV13 and TRBJ1-3; TRBD1 matches at 8 bases. CDR3 amino acids: CASSYRGGGNTIYF. The CDR3 DNA reads TGTGCCAGCAGCTACAGGGGGGGTGGAAACACCATATATTTT.